The sequence of this T cell receptor beta chain was determined in a study of regulatory T cells in long-lasting Graves disease. Study-wide results and caveats: TCR diversity was lower in persistent Graves' patients than in newly diagnosed ones.

This clonotype was picked up many times. Its specificity is not known. This sample's time point: newly diagnosed GD, antithyroid drugs for less than 3 months. Isolated PBMC RNA provided the starting material for the TCR library. Patients came from an endocrinology department in Xi'an, China. iRepertoire HTBI primers and Arm-PCR of CDR3 regions built TCR beta libraries. Original analysis: The samples yielded fewer than 75 TRBV and approximately 15 TRBJ segments. TCRdb re-derived calls from the multiplex PCR reads in MiXCR, one entry per CDR3 protein. In this record, the V and J calls reflect TCRdb's handling and not the investigators' own analysis. The sample holds about 610,000 distinct CDR3 sequences; about 16% are singletons and the top ten take around 12%. Germline lookup yields CDR1 SGHRS and CDR2 YFSETQ. V shed 4 bases and J 2 bases; nucleotides not matched to a gene: 5. The CDR3 runs to 15 residues.

Another study also made use of these data, one on T cells in Graves' hyperthyroidism and ophthalmopathy. That study reports: Using the HTBI primer set, a first-round RT-PCR was run on the TCR CDR3.

The receptor was isolated from a man younger than 30 with Graves disease. The chain carries TRBV5-1 and TRBJ2-7, with 11 positions matching TRBD1. Source: peripheral blood mononuclear cells (PBMCs), taken at new diagnosis, from a patient treated with antithyroid drugs. The CDR3: CASSQRTGGPYEQYF. CDR3 bases: TGCGCCAGCAGCCAACGGACAGGGGGCCCCTACGAGCAGTACTTC.